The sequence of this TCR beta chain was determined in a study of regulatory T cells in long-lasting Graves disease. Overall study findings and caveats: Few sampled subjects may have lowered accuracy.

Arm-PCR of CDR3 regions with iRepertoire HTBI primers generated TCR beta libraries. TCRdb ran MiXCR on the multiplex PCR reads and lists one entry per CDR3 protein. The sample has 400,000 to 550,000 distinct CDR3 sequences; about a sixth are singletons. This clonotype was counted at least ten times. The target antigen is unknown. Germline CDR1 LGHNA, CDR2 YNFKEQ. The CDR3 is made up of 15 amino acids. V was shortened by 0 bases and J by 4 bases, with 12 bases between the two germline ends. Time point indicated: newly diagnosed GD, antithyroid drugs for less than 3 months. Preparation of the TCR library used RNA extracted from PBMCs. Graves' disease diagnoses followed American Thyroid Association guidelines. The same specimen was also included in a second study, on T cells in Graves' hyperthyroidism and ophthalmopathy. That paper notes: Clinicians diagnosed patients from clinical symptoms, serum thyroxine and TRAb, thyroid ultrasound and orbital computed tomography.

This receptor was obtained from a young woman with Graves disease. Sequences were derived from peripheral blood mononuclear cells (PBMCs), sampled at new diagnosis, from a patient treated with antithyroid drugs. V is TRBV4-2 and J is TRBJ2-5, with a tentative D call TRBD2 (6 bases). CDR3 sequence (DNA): TGTGCCAGCAGCCAAGATGGAGGGGACCCAGAGACCCAGTACTTC. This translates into CASSQDGGDPETQYF.